One sample yielded the 4 T cell receptor beta chains listed below, sequenced in a study of response to subunit inactivated influenza vaccine. MiXCR, run by TCRdb on the RT-PCR reads, gives a single entry per CDR3 protein. This sample has about 570,000 distinct CDR3 sequences, with about 10% found just once. The data also belong to a second study, concerning T cells expressing NK-cell markers. That study adds: UMIs were included in TCR beta cDNA generated by 5'RACE template switching.

The source was PBMCs from blood, collected on the day of vaccination. The source is a man in his fifties who received an inactivated influenza vaccine.

This clonotype was detected only a few times. V and J are TRBV20-1 and TRBJ2-2; no reliable D call. Germline values: CDR1 DFQATT, CDR2 SNEGSKA (reference sequence). The CDR3 sequence is 13 residues long. Trimming pared 4 bases from V and 4 bases from J, leaving 10 bases between. CDR3 protein: CSATPTTTGELFF. In nucleotides, the CDR3 is TGCAGTGCTACGCCAACGACCACCGGGGAGCTGTTTTTT.

The CDR3 region is CASSRSLWSGEQYF. CDR3 nucleotides: TGCGCCAGCAGCCGAAGCCTCTGGTCGGGAGAGCAGTACTTC. The chain carries TRBV4-3 and TRBJ2-7, with D possibly being TRBD2 (5 bases). Deletions cut 4 bases from V and 7 bases from J, with 17 bases between. The germline CDR1 and CDR2 sequences are LGHNA and YSLEER. This CDR3 is 14 amino acids long.

This clonotype has just a few counts. The chain carries TRBV7-3 and TRBJ2-5; D call uncertain. The CDR3 has 13 residues. Germline lookup yields CDR1 SGHTA and CDR2 FQGTGA. V gave up 1 base and J gave up 3 bases, with 6 bases separating them. DNA for the CDR3: TGTGCCAGCAGCTTAAATTCAGAAGAGACCCAGTACTTC. Its protein product is CASSLNSEETQYF. The full variable domain, rest sourced from reference TRBV7-3 and TRBJ2-5, is GAGVSQTPSNKVTEKGKYVELRCDPISGHTALYWYRQSLGQGPEFLIYFQGTGAADDSGLPNDRFFAVRPEGSVSTLKIQRTERGDSAVYLCASSLNSEETQYFGPGTRLLVL.

The V gene is TRBV6-2 or TRBV6-3, the J gene TRBJ2-3; no clear D. Trimming removed 8 bases from V and 4 bases from J, with 16 bases in between. CDR3 length equals 14 residues. From germline, CDR1 is MNHEY and CDR2 SVGEGT. CDR3 sequence: CASGAWGGSDTQYF. CDR3 DNA: TGTGCCAGCGGAGCTTGGGGTGGCTCAGATACGCAGTATTTT.